This entry lists 15 T cell receptor delta chains sequenced from one sample in a study of gamma-delta T cells after stem cell transplantation. TCRdb reanalysed the RT-PCR reads with CATT. The data hold roughly 1,200 delta-chain clones, with roughly 38% observed a single time. Sequencing used gamma-delta T cells. The receptors shown here come from a human donor. It is not recorded whose cells these are; they may come from a transplant donor.

This clone has only a few counts. The rearrangement joins TRDV1 to TRDJ1; a weak D match, TRDD2 (5 bases). The CDR3 runs 20 residues. V lost 2 bases, J lost 0 bases, and 25 bases lay in between. Germline assignment: CDR1 TSWWSYY and CDR2 QGS. CDR3 nucleotide sequence: TGTGCTCTTGGGGAATGGCCTACAATTGTCCTCCCTCCGTACACCGATAAACTCATCTTT. Protein product: CALGEWPTIVLPPYTDKLIF.

The chain is built from TRDV2 and TRDJ1, with 13 positions matching TRDD3. CDR1 and CDR2 from the germline V gene are GEAIGNYY and EKD. The CDR3 runs 17 residues. The J segment lost 1 base and the V segment lost 3 bases, leaving 7 bases of the junction unmatched. CDR3 in amino acids: CACDSLLGDTLTDKLIF. The CDR3 DNA reads TGTGCCTGTGACTCTTTACTGGGGGATACGCTCACCGATAAACTCATCTTT.

This chain joins TRDV2 and TRDJ1, with 9 bases aligning to TRDD3. After removal of 0 bases from V and 1 base from J, the junction contained 8 bases not matched to a gene. This CDR3 comprises 17 residues. Germline V CDR1 and CDR2: GEAIGNYY, EKD. DNA of the CDR3: TGTGCCTGTGACACCGTGGGCGCCTGGGGGATCACCGATAAACTCATCTTT. Its translation is CACDTVGAWGITDKLIF.

This clone has more than one count but fewer than ten. The same CDR3 also results from other DNA sequences found in this sample. V gene TRDV2 combines with J gene TRDJ1; D possibly corresponds to TRDD3 (5 bases). The length of the CDR3 is 14 residues. The germline gives CDR1 GEAIGNYY, CDR2 EKD. V lost 0 bases to trimming and J lost 1 base, with 8 bases between them. Written as DNA, the CDR3 is TGTGCCTGTGACACCGTCGGGGGCACCGATAAACTCATCTTT. It specifies CACDTVGGTDKLIF.

On this clone: A much larger clone is a single base away; this may be a read error. V gene TRDV1 combines with J gene TRDJ1; D might be TRDD3 (6 bases). From germline, CDR1 is TSWWSYY and CDR2 QGS. This CDR3 has 20 amino acids. Trimming left V 8 bases short and J 3 bases short, with 34 bases between. The CDR3 nucleotides read TGTGCTCTTACATTAGCCCCTGTCGAGACCTGGGGCCCCTACCCCGATAAACTCATCTTT. Its protein product is CALTLAPVETWGPYPDKLIF.

This clone is large by share. The rearrangement uses TRDV2 and TRDJ1, with 8 positions matching TRDD3. V dropped 1 base and J dropped 0; count of bases not matched to a gene: 18. Germline values: CDR1 GEAIGNYY, CDR2 EKD. The CDR3 has 20 amino acids. CDR3 loop: CACDTITGGQSESYTDKLIF. The CDR3 bases are TGTGCCTGTGACACGATTACTGGGGGCCAATCCGAATCCTACACCGATAAACTCATCTTT.

CDR3 nucleotides: TGTGCCTGTGACACCGTCGCAAGGGCGTACACCGATAAACTCATCTTT. This gives the protein CACDTVARAYTDKLIF. The rearrangement uses TRDV2 and TRDJ1; D is unresolved. This CDR3 region has 16 residues. Germline assignment: CDR1 GEAIGNYY and CDR2 EKD. V gave up 0 bases and J gave up 0 bases, with 13 bases separating them.

CDR3 coding DNA: TGTGCCTGTGACACCGTAGATACTGGGGGATACTTTCGCGATAAACTCATCTTT. Residues: CACDTVDTGGYFRDKLIF. The chain employs TRDV2 and TRDJ1; 12 bases align to TRDD3. Germline assignment: CDR1 GEAIGNYY and CDR2 EKD. The ends lost 0 bases at V and 4 bases at J; junction bases unmatched: 11. CDR3 length: 18 residues.

A word on this clone: The junction differs from germline at one of its ends, possibly a read error. The rearrangement links TRDV2 to TRDJ1; weak D call: TRDD3 (6 bases). The CDR3 contains 15 residues. Germline V gene data show CDR1 as GEAIGNYY and CDR2 as EKD. The CDR3 DNA is TGTGCCTGTGACATCTGGGGCCAGTACACCGATAACCTCATCTTT. It translates to CACDIWGQYTDNLIF.

The V and J genes are TRDV2 and TRDJ1, with TRDD3 as a possible D gene (6 bases). CDR3 length: 16 amino acids. V gave up 4 bases and J gave up 4 bases, with 21 bases separating them. From germline, CDR1 is GEAIGNYY and CDR2 EKD. The CDR3 spells CACDCTPQGGNDKLIF. The CDR3, as DNA: TGTGCCTGTGATTGTACTCCTCAGGGGGGAAACGATAAACTCATCTTT.

This clone was detected only a few times. The rearrangement uses TRDV2 and TRDJ1; D remains ambiguous. The germline gives CDR1 GEAIGNYY, CDR2 EKD. Deletions cut 0 bases from V and 0 bases from J, with 13 bases between. CDR3 length: 16 amino acids. In DNA, the CDR3 is TGTGCCTGTGACACCGTCGGGGCCTCGTACACCGATAAACTCATCTTT. This codes for CACDTVGASYTDKLIF.

Concerning this clone: This may arise from a read error, as a much more abundant clone is one base away. This chain links TRDV2 with TRDJ1; possible D gene TRDD3, 5 bases. V lost 3 bases, J lost 4 bases, and 11 bases lay in between. Germline lookup yields CDR1 GEAIGNYY and CDR2 EKD. The CDR3 has 13 residues. CDR3 sequence: CACDRLGDDKLIF. CDR3 DNA: TGTGCCTGTGACCGTCTCGGGGACGATAAACTCATCTTT.

This clone turned up a few times. A far larger clone is a single base away, which makes a read error likely. CDR3 residues: CACDTVSGWGAPLRLSSWDTRQMFF. In DNA, the CDR3 is TGTGCCTGTGACACCGTGAGTGGATGGGGGGCCCCGCTTCGTTTATCGTCCTGGGACACCCGACAGATGTTTTTC. The J gene is TRDJ3, the V gene TRDV2; perhaps TRDD3 as D (6 bases). Germline CDR1 is GEAIGNYY and CDR2 is EKD. Trimming removed 0 bases from V and 1 base from J, with 33 bases in between. The CDR3 covers 25 residues.

As regards this clone: The junction and the germline gene differ at one end; a read error may be behind it. V usage is TRDV2 and J usage is TRDJ1; TRDD3 agrees at 12 bases. The germline gives CDR1 GEAIGNYY, CDR2 EKD. The CDR3 has 18 amino acids. The CDR3 DNA is TGTGCCTGTGGCACCGTTCAACTGGGGGATACTGGGACCGATAAACTCATCTTT. Its protein product is CACGTVQLGDTGTDKLIF.

V usage is TRDV1 and J usage is TRDJ1; 8 bases agree with TRDD3. Unmatched junction bases numbered 21, after V lost 3 bases and J lost 0 bases. From germline, CDR1 is TSWWSYY and CDR2 QGS. The CDR3 contains 21 residues. As DNA, the CDR3 is TGTGCTCTTGGGGACTACTGGGGCTTCCCCACTCTACTGGGGGACACCGATAAACTCATCTTT. Amino acid sequence: CALGDYWGFPTLLGDTDKLIF.